The T cell receptor (beta chain) under discussion was sequenced for a study of cytomegalovirus exposure and HLA in healthy donors. Germline V CDR1 and CDR2: SGHRS, YFSETQ. This CDR3 comprises 14 residues. Between the trimmed V and J ends, which lost 4 bases and 2 bases, there was a span of 7 bases. As to this clone: What it binds is unknown.

With 60 Vbeta and 13 Jbeta primers, the PCR was carried out. Produced via immunoSEQ multiplex PCR; TCRdb's table is partial and in-frame only. The sample records around 61,000 clones, roughly 90% being singletons. General study findings and limits: Researchers reported in a later analysis that a missense DCLRE1C variant was tied to TCR beta V- and J-gene trimming.

Sample: PBMCs. The V call is TRBV5-1, the J call TRBJ2-6; D is unclear. The sequence came from a man under 40 in good health and CMV-seropositive. The CDR3 here is CASSSGPGANVLTF. CDR3 in DNA: TGCGCCAGCAGCAGTGGCCCTGGGGCCAACGTCCTGACTTTC.